The 26 T cell receptor beta chains listed next were all sequenced from one sample in a study of response to subunit inactivated influenza vaccine. MiXCR, applied by TCRdb to the RT-PCR reads, yields one record per CDR3 protein. The sample has about 520,000 distinct CDR3 sequences; 7.2% are singletons. The material sequenced was PBMCs from blood, taken roughly 24 months after vaccination. These receptors were obtained from a man aged 50 to 69 who received an inactivated influenza vaccine.

This clonotype was observed at least ten times. The chain combines TRBV6-1 with TRBJ2-7, with TRBD2 matching over 9 bases. Unmatched junction bases numbered 8, after V lost 6 bases and J lost 2 bases. The CDR3 runs to 15 residues. Germline-derived CDR1 and CDR2 are MNHNS and SASEGT. The CDR3 region is CASSPRIAGAYEQYF. CDR3 nucleotide sequence: TGTGCCAGCAGCCCTCGGATAGCGGGGGCCTACGAGCAGTACTTC.

The chain uses TRBV15 and TRBJ2-7, with TRBD1 identical over 11 bases. Per germline, CDR1 LNHNV and CDR2 YYDKDF (reference sequence). J was trimmed by 4 bases and V by 5 bases; bases with no gene match: 4. There are 14 residues in the CDR3. Here the CDR3 reads CATSPDRGRYEQYF. The CDR3 DNA sequence: TGTGCCACCAGCCCGGACAGGGGGCGGTACGAGCAGTACTTC.

A few counts support this clonotype. The gene calls are TRBV7-3 and TRBJ2-7, with 9 bases that match TRBD1. CDR1 and CDR2 from the germline V gene are SGHTA and FQGTGA. CDR3 size: 17 residues. The ends lost 1 base at V and 3 bases at J; junction bases unmatched: 10. DNA of the CDR3: TGTGCCAGCAGCTTAAATCGTCAGGGACAGGGTAACTACGAGCAGTACTTC. Translating gives CASSLNRQGQGNYEQYF.

The rearrangement joins TRBV12-3 or TRBV12-4 to TRBJ1-6; D is ambiguous. This CDR3 comprises 14 residues. The V gene lost 5 bases and the J gene lost 10 bases, with 15 bases spanning the gap. The chain's CDR3 is CASSPGGVRSPLHF. The DNA of the CDR3 is TGTGCCAGCAGTCCAGGTGGAGTAAGATCACCCCTCCACTTT.

This clonotype was counted a few times. The CDR3 is CASSLADRGAYGYTF. In nucleotides, the CDR3 is TGTGCCAGCAGCTTAGCAGACAGGGGGGCATATGGCTACACCTTC. The chain joins TRBV11-2 to TRBJ1-2; TRBD1 aligns across 9 bases. CDR1 is SGHAT, CDR2 FQNNGV, per germline. The length of the CDR3 is 15 residues. V was clipped by 1 base and J by 5 bases; unmatched bases: 5. Drawing the rest from reference TRBV11-2 and TRBJ1-2, the complete variable domain is EAGVAQSPRYKIIEKRQSVAFWCNPISGHATLYWYQQILGQGPKLLIQFQNNGVVDDSQLPKDRFSAERLKGVDSTLKIQPAKLEDSAVYLCASSLADRGAYGYTFGSGTRLTVV.

This chain links TRBV14 with TRBJ2-1; 8 bases align to TRBD1. Germline-derived CDR1 and CDR2 are SGHDN and FVKESK. This CDR3 region has 19 residues. V was pared by 5 bases and J by 4 bases, with 19 bases of the junction left unmatched. As DNA, the CDR3 is TGTGCCAGCAGCTTCCGAAGTGTTATAGGACAGGGCGTATACAATGAGCAGTTCTTC. Its protein product is CASSFRSVIGQGVYNEQFF.

To note about this clonotype: This may come from a read error, since a much larger clone is one base off. The chain links TRBV5-1 to TRBJ2-3; no clear D. Germline values: CDR1 SGHRS, CDR2 YFSETQ. The CDR3 covers 16 residues. The V gene lost 0 bases and the J gene lost 4 bases, with 15 bases spanning the gap. CDR3 protein: CASSLAPLLGSDTQYF. The CDR3, as DNA: TGCGCCAGCAGCTTGGCCCCTTTACTGGGTTCAGATACGCAGTATTTT.

The sample holds a few counts of this clonotype. The chain is built from TRBV14 and TRBJ1-2; possible D gene TRBD1, 6 bases. Deletions cut 4 bases from V and 4 bases from J, with 16 bases between. Per the germline V gene, CDR1 is SGHDN and CDR2 is FVKESK. The CDR3 has 15 amino acids. The CDR3 loop reads CASSRGGGVSYGYTF. CDR3 in DNA: TGTGCCAGCAGCCGAGGGGGGGGAGTTTCCTATGGCTACACCTTC.

V is TRBV12-3 or TRBV12-4 and J is TRBJ2-2, with TRBD1 identical over 10 bases. Unmatched junction bases numbered 22, after V lost 0 bases and J lost 9 bases. The CDR3 extends over 21 amino acids. Here the CDR3 DNA reads TGTGCCAGCAGTTTAGCGATACGCTTTACGACAGGGGGCGCCTGGGACAGGGAGCTGTTTTTT. This encodes CASSLAIRFTTGGAWDRELFF.

J is TRBJ2-1 and V is TRBV20-1; D possibly matches TRBD1 or TRBD2 (5 bases each). V shed 5 bases and J shed 10 bases, with 12 bases lying between them. The CDR3 consists of 11 residues. Germline V gives CDR1 DFQATT, CDR2 SNEGSKA (reference sequence). The CDR3 DNA reads as TGCAGTGCTTGGGACCAGAGCGAGCAGTTCTTC. Translating it yields CSAWDQSEQFF.

This clonotype was found many times. The chain employs TRBV9 and TRBJ2-1; TRBD2 matches 9 bases. This CDR3 comprises 16 residues. V dropped 0 bases and J dropped 4; count of bases not matched to a gene: 5. Germline V CDR1 and CDR2: SGDLS, YYNGEE. The CDR3 DNA reads as TGTGCCAGCAGCGTAGTTGCGGGGGGGTATTACAATGAGCAGTTCTTC. Its translation: CASSVVAGGYYNEQFF.

V is TRBV29-1 and J is TRBJ2-1; 12 bases agree with TRBD2. This CDR3 contains 14 residues. Germline CDR1 and CDR2: SQVTM and ANQGSEA. The V and J ends lost 3 bases and 9 bases, in that order; junction bases with no gene match: 6. CDR3 region: CSVETLAGGVEQFF. The CDR3 region has the DNA TGCAGCGTTGAGACCCTAGCGGGAGGGGTTGAGCAGTTCTTC.

This clonotype came up a few times. The chain couples TRBV5-1 to TRBJ2-7; 7 bases agree with TRBD1. Trimming took 0 bases from V and 6 from J; bases not matched to a gene: 6. Germline lookup yields CDR1 SGHRS and CDR2 YFSETQ. The CDR3 is 14 residues long. The CDR3 region has the DNA TGCGCCAGCAGCTTGGGACAGGGAATCACCGAGCAGTACTTC. Amino acids: CASSLGQGITEQYF.

This clonotype came up a few times. The J gene is TRBJ2-2, the V gene TRBV7-3, with 8 bases aligning to TRBD2. Germline lookup yields CDR1 SGHTA and CDR2 FQGTGA. This CDR3 spans 17 amino acids. The V gene end was trimmed by 0 bases and the J gene end by 6 bases; junction bases not matched to a gene: 9. The CDR3 is CASSLTSGSQLSGELFF. The CDR3 region has the DNA TGTGCCAGCAGCTTAACAAGCGGGAGCCAATTATCCGGGGAGCTGTTTTTT.

This rearrangement joins TRBV20-1 to TRBJ2-3; D unclear. The length of the CDR3 is 19 residues. Trimming stripped 0 bases from V and 2 bases from J, with 24 bases between. The V gene's germline CDR1 is DFQATT and CDR2 SNEGSKA (reference sequence). The CDR3 nucleotides read TGCAGTGCTAGAGATAATCGGGCTCCGTCAGAGTATCACACAGATACGCAGTATTTT. Residues: CSARDNRAPSEYHTDTQYF.

This clonotype was counted many times. This sequence joins TRBV7-2 and TRBJ2-3, with 8 bases fitting TRBD2. This CDR3 comprises 16 residues. J gave up 6 bases and V 4 bases, and 12 bases lay outside the gene matches. Germline lookup yields CDR1 SGHTA and CDR2 FQGNSA. This CDR3 is CASSSLSSGVWDTQYF. Written as DNA, the CDR3 is TGTGCCAGCAGCTCCTTGAGTAGCGGGGTTTGGGATACGCAGTATTTT.

In its sample, this clonotype was seen a few times. V gene TRBV6-2 or TRBV6-3 combines with J gene TRBJ2-1; D is undetermined. CDR3 size: 13 residues. The germline gives CDR1 MNHEY, CDR2 SVGEGT. Trimming removed 4 bases from V and 11 bases from J, with 15 bases in between. This chain's CDR3 is CASSSPFHAKQFF. CDR3 coding DNA: TGTGCCAGCAGTTCGCCCTTCCACGCAAAGCAGTTCTTC.

Only a few counts were recorded for this clonotype. The J gene is TRBJ2-1, the V gene TRBV29-1; possible D gene TRBD2, 5 bases. Deletions cut 7 bases from V and 4 bases from J, with 14 bases between. CDR3 size: 13 residues. CDR1 SQVTM and CDR2 ANQGSEA come from the germline V gene. CDR3 protein: CSGAAYFYNEQFF. As DNA, the CDR3 is TGCAGCGGAGCGGCATACTTTTACAATGAGCAGTTCTTC.

The chain recombines TRBV5-1 with TRBJ2-2, with 10 bases that match TRBD1. Trimming at V came to 0 bases and at J to 6 bases, leaving 5 bases not matched to a gene. Germline CDR1 reads SGHRS; CDR2 reads YFSETQ. CDR3 length equals 16 residues. The CDR3 loop reads CASSLDTGQGAGELFF. DNA for the CDR3: TGCGCCAGCAGCTTGGATACCGGACAGGGGGCCGGGGAGCTGTTTTTT.

As to this clonotype: The conserved closing phenylalanine or tryptophan is absent in this CDR3, likely reflecting a read error. V usage is TRBV20-1 and J usage is TRBJ1-1; TRBD1 agrees at 7 bases. Germline V gene sequence: CDR1 DFQATT, CDR2 SNEGSKA (reference sequence). Trimming at V came to 5 bases and at J to 4 bases, leaving 7 bases not matched to a gene. The CDR3 extends over 13 amino acids. The CDR3 region is CSASDRVTTEAFI. CDR3 sequence (DNA): TGCAGTGCTTCTGACAGGGTAACCACTGAAGCTTTCATT.

This clonotype is a singleton in its sample. The rearrangement uses TRBV5-1 and TRBJ2-1; 10 positions match TRBD1. J lost 3 bases, V lost 5 bases, and 8 bases had no gene match. The CDR3 has 16 amino acids. Per germline, CDR1 SGHRS and CDR2 YFSETQ. The CDR3 is CASRNARTGGYNEQFF. CDR3 nucleotide sequence: TGCGCCAGCAGAAATGCCAGGACAGGGGGCTACAATGAGCAGTTCTTC.

This clonotype was counted many times. The rearrangement joins TRBV4-1 to TRBJ1-5; D call uncertain. CDR1 MGHRA and CDR2 YSYEKL come from the germline V gene. This CDR3 comprises 13 residues. The V end was cut by 1 base, the J end by 5 bases, with 6 bases between. The chain's CDR3 is CASSQGIDQPQHF. CDR3 in DNA: TGCGCCAGCAGCCAAGGAATCGATCAGCCCCAGCATTTT.

With regard to this clonotype: Mismatch with germline at one junction end may stem from a read error. V and J are TRBV20-1 and TRBJ1-3, with D possibly matching TRBD1 (5 bases). CDR3 length: 16 amino acids. Germline CDR1 is DFQATT and CDR2 is SNEGSKA (reference sequence). CDR3 DNA: TGCAGTGCTGAGGAGCGCGGACACCTCTCTGGAACCACCATATATTTT. Encoded protein: CSAEERGHLSGTTIYF.

The rearrangement joins TRBV12-3 or TRBV12-4 to TRBJ1-6; D gene unclear. V lost 5 bases and J lost 16, with 18 bases in between. The length of the CDR3 is 13 residues. The CDR3 sequence: CASSRTQGIDLHF. CDR3 DNA sequence: TGTGCCAGCAGTCGGACCCAAGGAATAGATCTCCACTTT.

In this sample, this clonotype turned up a few times. The J gene is TRBJ2-3, the V gene TRBV5-1; D uncertain. V was shortened by 1 base and J by 5 bases, with 11 bases between the two germline ends. The CDR3 loop spans 14 amino acids. The germline gives CDR1 SGHRS, CDR2 YFSETQ. Here the CDR3 reads CASSLNFRRDTQYF. CDR3 in DNA: TGCGCCAGCAGCTTGAATTTCCGTCGAGATACGCAGTATTTT.

This clonotype turned up a few times. The rearrangement joins TRBV5-1 to TRBJ2-3, with D unclear. V shed 7 bases and J shed 2 bases, with 14 bases lying between them. The CDR3 length is 14 residues. The germline gives CDR1 SGHRS, CDR2 YFSETQ. The CDR3, as DNA: TGCGCCAGCGCAAGATCGGAGCCCACAGATACGCAGTATTTT. This gives the protein CASARSEPTDTQYF.